A selection of T cell receptor beta chains follows, all from one sample in a study of blood T cell repertoires in COVID-19. The protocol was immunoSEQ multiplex PCR, while the TCRdb copy is restricted to in-frame clones and leaves out a portion. The data hold 150,000 to 200,000 clones, with approximately 86% observed a single time. Source material: peripheral blood. These receptors were taken from a man aged 65-85 years with active or convalescent COVID-19. The CDR3 runs from the conserved cysteine through the conserved F or W. The D gene is left open where the match is weak. Clone size is stated in some rows and not others, as once, few, many or a class when expanded.

cdr3_nt	cdr3_aa	v_call	j_call	clone_size	d_call
TGCGCCAGCAGCTTGCGGAGGACAGTTTTTACCGCAAATGGCTACACCTTC	CASSLRRTVFTANGYTF	TRBV5-1	TRBJ1-2	-	-
TGTGCCAGCAGCGTACAGGGGGACTACGAGCAGTACTTC	CASSVQGDYEQYF	TRBV28	TRBJ2-7	-	TRBD1
TGTGCCAGCAGTCCGCGGCGTGGGGGGGCTACCCCGCAACGCACGCAGTATTTT	CASSPRRGGATPQRTQYF	TRBV6-6	TRBJ2-3	-	-
TGCGCCAGCAGGGACCGGGACAGGGTGCCCTACGAGCAGTACTTC	CASRDRDRVPYEQYF	TRBV5-1	TRBJ2-7	-	TRBD1
TGTGCCAGTAGATGGGGTCTAGCGGGAGGGTACAATGAGCAGTTCTTC	CASRWGLAGGYNEQFF	TRBV19	TRBJ2-1	-	TRBD2
TGTGCCAGTAGCCCGGGACAGCGTTCTCAAGAGACCCAGTACTTC	CASSPGQRSQETQYF	TRBV19	TRBJ2-5	-	TRBD1
TGTGCCAGCAGTTACGGTCAGGGCAATGAGCAGTTCTTC	CASSYGQGNEQFF	TRBV6-6	TRBJ2-1	-	-
TGTGCCAGCAGCTTCCGCGAGGTGGGCAATGAGCAGTTCTTC	CASSFREVGNEQFF	TRBV11-2	TRBJ2-1	-	-
TGTGCCAGCAGCCTGGGACAGGGGGGTACTAATGAAAAACTGTTTTTT	CASSLGQGGTNEKLFF	TRBV7-9	TRBJ1-4	-	TRBD1
TGTGCCAGCAGTTCGGGGTTACAACCCCTCCACTTT	CASSSGLQPLHF	TRBV12-3/TRBV12-4	TRBJ1-6	-	-
TGTGCCAGTAGTCTTAGACAGGGGGAAAAACTGTTTTTT	CASSLRQGEKLFF	TRBV19	TRBJ1-4	-	TRBD1
TGTGCCAGCAGCTTAGAGCCAGGGCTCAATGAGCAGTTCTTC	CASSLEPGLNEQFF	TRBV7-2	TRBJ2-1	-	-
TGCAGCGTTAACGACAGGGTGTGGACAGATACGCAGTATTTT	CSVNDRVWTDTQYF	TRBV29-1	TRBJ2-3	-	TRBD1
TGTGCCAGTAGTTATTCGGGCGCGGCCAGGGGATTAATCGGTAGCAATCAGCCCCAGCATTTT	CASSYSGAARGLIGSNQPQHF	TRBV19	TRBJ1-5	-	-
TGTGCCAGCAGCCAACCCGGACTAGCCCAAGAGACCCAGTACTTC	CASSQPGLAQETQYF	TRBV3-1/TRBV3-2	TRBJ2-5	-	TRBD2
TGTGCCAGCAGCCGTCGGGACAGCAGAATTAATGAAAAACTGTTTTTT	CASSRRDSRINEKLFF	TRBV7-2	TRBJ1-4	-	TRBD1
TGTGCCAGCAGCTTAGCCGGGACTCCTAATGAGCAGTTCTTC	CASSLAGTPNEQFF	TRBV7-9	TRBJ2-1	few	-
TGCGCCAGCAGGGGTGGGACAGGGCCCTACGAGCAGTACTTC	CASRGGTGPYEQYF	TRBV5-1	TRBJ2-7	few	TRBD1
TGTGCCAGCAGTTGGGGGACAGGGATCTACAATGAGCAGTTCTTC	CASSWGTGIYNEQFF	TRBV27	TRBJ2-1	-	TRBD1
TGCGCCAGCAGCCCGGGACTAGCGGGAGTGAATGAGCAGTTCTTC	CASSPGLAGVNEQFF	TRBV5-1	TRBJ2-1	-	TRBD2
TGTGCCAGCAGACGGGACAGGGAACTTAACTATGGCTACACCTTC	CASRRDRELNYGYTF	TRBV6-6	TRBJ1-2	-	TRBD1
TGTGCCAGTAGGAGGGGGCTAAATCAGCCCCAGCATTTT	CASRRGLNQPQHF	TRBV19	TRBJ1-5	-	TRBD1
TGTGCCAGCAGCACTAGACGGGAGACCCAGTACTTC	CASSTRRETQYF	TRBV5-6	TRBJ2-5	-	-
TGTGCCAGTAGTCCTGTGGGGACTGGAGAACAGTTCTTC	CASSPVGTGEQFF	TRBV19	TRBJ2-1	-	-
TGCGCCAGCAGTGAGTCGACAGCCGGCGAGGAGACCCAGTACTTC	CASSESTAGEETQYF	TRBV10-1	TRBJ2-5	few	-
TGTGCCAGCAGGAGATTAGCGGGGAGCTCCTACAATGAGCAGTTCTTC	CASRRLAGSSYNEQFF	TRBV13	TRBJ2-1	-	TRBD2
TGTGCCAGCAGTGAAAGACAGGGAAGTTCACCCCTCCACTTT	CASSERQGSSPLHF	TRBV6-1	TRBJ1-6	-	TRBD1
TGCGCCAGCAACCCCACCCTGACTAGGGCCAATGAGCAGTTCTTC	CASNPTLTRANEQFF	TRBV10-2	TRBJ2-1	-	-
TGTGCCAGTAGTCTCGGGGGTTGGATGAACACTGAAGCTTTCTTT	CASSLGGWMNTEAFF	TRBV19	TRBJ1-1	once	-
TGTGCCAGCAGCAGGGGGCTGGGTGGCTACACCTTC	CASSRGLGGYTF	TRBV13	TRBJ1-2	-	TRBD1
TGTGCCACCAGTGATTGGGGACTAGCGGGGGGTCCCTACAATGAGCAGTTCTTC	CATSDWGLAGGPYNEQFF	TRBV24-1	TRBJ2-1	-	TRBD2
TGTGCCAGCAGCTTTTATACTCGGGAGCTGTTTTTT	CASSFYTRELFF	TRBV11-2	TRBJ2-2	-	-
TGTGCCAGCAGTGGGGGGCAGGCGAGCAATCAGCCCCAGCATTTT	CASSGGQASNQPQHF	TRBV2	TRBJ1-5	-	-
TGTGCCAGCAGCAAATACAGGGGGCCTTCCTACGAGCAGTACTTC	CASSKYRGPSYEQYF	TRBV6-2/TRBV6-3	TRBJ2-7	-	TRBD1
TGTGCCAGCAGTGAAGTGGGGCAAAAACTGTTTTTT	CASSEVGQKLFF	TRBV2	TRBJ1-4	once	-
TGTGCCTCTTACAGGGCCAGCTCCTACAATGAGCAGTTCTTC	CASYRASSYNEQFF	TRBV30	TRBJ2-1	few	-
TGTGCCAGCAGCTTAGGTCAGGGGAACACCGGGGAGCTGTTTTTT	CASSLGQGNTGELFF	TRBV7-8	TRBJ2-2	-	-
TGTGCCAGCAGTTACTCCGGGACAGCCAACTATGGCTACACCTTC	CASSYSGTANYGYTF	TRBV6-5	TRBJ1-2	-	TRBD1
TGTGCCAGCAGTTTTATGGGACAGGGAATTTCACCCCTCCACTTT	CASSFMGQGISPLHF	TRBV28	TRBJ1-6	-	TRBD1
TGCGCCAGCAGCTTGTATGCGTCCATATCGGGCTATGGCTACACCTTC	CASSLYASISGYGYTF	TRBV5-1	TRBJ1-2	-	-
TGTGCCAGCAGCTTAGGAGATGAGCAGTTCTTC	CASSLGDEQFF	TRBV7-8	TRBJ2-1	-	-
TGTGCCAGCTCCTGGGGACAGGTCACCGCAGCCTATGGCTACACCTTC	CASSWGQVTAAYGYTF	TRBV18	TRBJ1-2	once	TRBD1
TGTGCCAGCAGTGAATACGACAGGGGTATGGTTGAAGCTTTCTTT	CASSEYDRGMVEAFF	TRBV6-1	TRBJ1-1	-	TRBD1
TGTGCCAGAGGGGGGGTACTCTCCTACAATGAGCAGTTCTTC	CARGGVLSYNEQFF	TRBV21-1	TRBJ2-1	-	-
TGTGCCAGCAGTCAGACCGGGACAGGGCCCTACGAGCAGTACTTC	CASSQTGTGPYEQYF	TRBV6-5	TRBJ2-7	-	TRBD1
TGTGCCAGCAGTCCGAGGACAGCTGAAAAACTGTTTTTT	CASSPRTAEKLFF	TRBV12-3/TRBV12-4	TRBJ1-4	-	-
TGTGCCAGCAGTTTCTCTGGGACAGTCTATGGCTACACCTTC	CASSFSGTVYGYTF	TRBV28	TRBJ1-2	-	TRBD1
TGTGCCAGCACCTCGAGGGTGAAGGGAAGCTCCTATAATTCACCCCTCCACTTT	CASTSRVKGSSYNSPLHF	TRBV5-6	TRBJ1-6	-	-
TGTGCCAGCAGTTCCCTAGCGGGGTTCGGCACAGATACGCAGTATTTT	CASSSLAGFGTDTQYF	TRBV6-5	TRBJ2-3	-	TRBD2
TGTGCCAGCCAAAACGGCGGGGGTTCAGGCCAGCCCCAGCATTTT	CASQNGGGSGQPQHF	TRBV19	TRBJ1-5	once	-
TGTGCCAGCACCCCGGGACAGGTGCCCACCGGGGAGCTGTTTTTT	CASTPGQVPTGELFF	TRBV7-9	TRBJ2-2	-	TRBD1
TGTGCCAGCAGTGAATCGAGTGGAGGAGTGTATGGCTACACCTTC	CASSESSGGVYGYTF	TRBV6-1	TRBJ1-2	once	-
TGCGCCAGCAGGACGACAGGGAATAATGAAAAACTGTTTTTT	CASRTTGNNEKLFF	TRBV10-2	TRBJ1-4	-	TRBD1
TGTGCCAGCAGCTCCCTCGTAGCGGGATTTGGCAATGAGCAGTTCTTC	CASSSLVAGFGNEQFF	TRBV7-9	TRBJ2-1	-	TRBD2
TGTGCCAGCAGCTTCTGGACTAGCGGGAGTTCAGATACGCAGTATTTT	CASSFWTSGSSDTQYF	TRBV5-6	TRBJ2-3	-	TRBD2
TGTGCCAGCTCAACCGGGACTGCGAACACCGGGGAGCTGTTTTTT	CASSTGTANTGELFF	TRBV18	TRBJ2-2	-	-
TGCAGTGCCAGACAGGGGGCTGGCTACACCTTC	CSARQGAGYTF	TRBV20-1	TRBJ1-2	-	TRBD1
TGTGCCAGTAGTAAACTCCCCGACAGGGGCGGTAAGGATGAGCAGTTCTTC	CASSKLPDRGGKDEQFF	TRBV19	TRBJ2-1	-	TRBD1
TGTGCCAGTAGTGTCCGGGACAGGGAGGGCTACACCTTC	CASSVRDREGYTF	TRBV19	TRBJ1-2	-	TRBD1
TGTGCCAGCAGTACAGGGTCGGCGGAGACCCAGTACTTC	CASSTGSAETQYF	TRBV6-6	TRBJ2-5	-	-